The next 5 T cell receptor beta chains were all read from a single sample in a study of T cell responses to AZD1222 COVID-19 vaccine. TCRdb's copy holds only in-frame clones and misses some; the assay was immunoSEQ multiplex PCR. The sample holds about 150,000 clones, about 88% seen once. Source: peripheral blood, taken after recovery from COVID-19. These receptors originate from an adult who had recovered from COVID-19.

The V call is TRBV5-1, the J call TRBJ2-1; perhaps TRBD1 as D (7 bases). Per the germline V gene, CDR1 is SGHRS and CDR2 is YFSETQ. CDR3 length equals 15 residues. V shed 3 bases and J shed 0 bases, with 10 bases lying between them. Here the CDR3 DNA reads TGCGCCAGCAGCTCAGGGGGGAGCTCCTACAATGAGCAGTTCTTC. It yields the protein CASSSGGSSYNEQFF.

The rearrangement uses TRBV5-5 and TRBJ1-3, with D hard to call. The V end lost 4 bases, the J end lost 4 bases, and 9 bases lay between the germline ends. The CDR3 has 13 amino acids. Germline V gene sequence: CDR1 SGHKS, CDR2 YYEKEE (reference sequence). The CDR3 DNA is TGTGCCAGCAGCCCCAGAGGCGGAAACACCATATATTTT. It is translated as CASSPRGGNTIYF.

The chain has TRBV7-9 and TRBJ2-3; 13 positions match TRBD2. This CDR3 comprises 17 residues. CDR1 SEHNR and CDR2 FQNEAQ come from the germline V gene (reference sequence). V shed 6 bases, J shed 6 bases, and the junction held 12 bases outside the gene matches. Here the CDR3 DNA reads TGTGCCAGCAGTTTCGGACTAGCGGGGGCTCGGGGTGATACGCAGTATTTT. Encoded protein: CASSFGLAGARGDTQYF.

The genes are TRBV3-1 (or the pseudogene TRBV3-2) and TRBJ1-2; D call uncertain. The CDR3 is 14 residues long. Trimming took 4 bases from V and 4 from J, leaving 13 bases between them. Germline V CDR1 and CDR2: LGHDT, YNNKEL (reference sequence). CDR3 bases: TGTGCCAGCAGCCTCCCGGGCCAGGCCTATGGCTACACCTTC. Encoded protein: CASSLPGQAYGYTF.

The J gene is TRBJ2-1, the V gene TRBV3-1 (or the pseudogene TRBV3-2); 8 nucleotides agree with TRBD2. CDR1 LGHDT and CDR2 YNNKEL come from the germline V gene (reference sequence). The CDR3 loop spans 15 amino acids. The V and J ends lost 2 bases and 9 bases, in that order; junction bases with no gene match: 9. This chain's CDR3 is CASSQIAGTAGEQFF. DNA of the CDR3: TGTGCCAGCAGCCAAATAGCGGGGACTGCTGGTGAGCAGTTCTTC.